This T cell receptor (beta chain) derives from a study of blood T cells in healthy people across ages. Sample-barcoded 5' priming and a J-beta primer mix drove a second PCR of about 7 to 12 cycles. TCRdb passed the 5' RACE reads through MiXCR, listing each CDR3 protein once. The table has 1.5 million to 1.9 million distinct CDR3 sequences, less than 45% seen once. Sequencing used blood. The receptor comes from a woman aged 18-30 years in good health.

The CDR3 is CASSPIPSTYEQYF. The DNA for the CDR3 is TGTGCCAGCAGCCCGATTCCGAGCACCTACGAGCAGTACTTC. This chain joins TRBV9 and TRBJ2-7, with no clear D. The germline CDR1 and CDR2 sequences are SGDLS and YYNGEE. This CDR3 has 14 amino acids. Trimming pared 4 bases from V and 2 bases from J, leaving 13 bases between.